Sequencing of this T cell receptor beta chain was carried out in a study of blood T cell repertoires in COVID-19 (dated by TCRdb to the early 2020s). In the study overall: Collaborator samples came from the United States, Italy and Spain and covered acute and convalescent phases of COVID-19. The prospective study material was composed of cDNA or gDNA derived from T cells, B-cell-depleted T cells, or PBMCs. Subjects who had been exposed to COVID-19, were actively infected with it, or had recovered from it provided the deeply sampled blood TCRbeta repertoires that made up the dataset. The repertoires were released in a freely available public database intended as a resource for research on the immune response to SARS-CoV-2. The samples were drawn from two sources: the first 160 participants of the ongoing ImmuneRACE study, and 1,000 to 1,500 subjects contributed by 6 global collaborators. The sample metadata nearly always contained a de-identified subject ID, COVID-19 status, age in years and sex. Where available, HLA class I and class II types were obtained from metadata supplied by the sample provider rather than from assay-based typing. What the research found in general, with its limitations: The quantity of clinical and demographic metadata differed by source and by participant and was supplied without curation.

From a lookup of the germline V gene, CDR1 and CDR2 are MGHRA and YSYEKL. Reading from cysteine to phenylalanine, the CDR3 counts 16 amino acids. The only DNA kept is the CDR3, 48 bases in frame from the first base. Trimming leaves V shorter by 0 bases and J shorter by 7 bases, with the junction holding 6 bases beyond the gene matches. About this clone itself: Its specific antigen is unknown. No qualities accompany the bases; no much larger clone lies one base away.

The immunoSEQ Assay, a bias-controlled multiplex PCR, was used to amplify TCRbeta CDR3 regions from genomic DNA. The study's own analysis went as follows. The number of nucleated cells in each sample was estimated from the amplification of reference gene primers within the assay. Sequence reads were collapsed and filtered to measure the absolute abundance of every unique TCRbeta CDR3 rearrangement. Productive Simpson clonality was computed per sample as the square root of Simpson's diversity index over productive rearrangements. TCRdb took this table from immuneACCESS and kept in-frame rearrangements with V and J called. Such tables lack part of the clones; where checked against another copy, unresolved V genes explain under half of the gap, and the rest is unexplained. V and J calls and clone size are those listed in that table; D and trimming were worked out from the DNA. Present in this sample are 9,500 to 12,000 clones, 65% to 90% of which were seen just once. The biggest ten clones account for approximately 8.1% of the sample.

Collaborating institutions collected whole blood in K2EDTA tubes following their own protocols. Collaborator samples were shipped for TCRbeta analysis as frozen whole blood, isolated PBMCs, or DNA extracted from either sample type. The V and J genes are TRBV4-1 and TRBJ1-2; TRBD1 lines up with 12 middle nucleotides. This clonotype was sampled from a man in his 70s with active COVID-19. Sequenced input: peripheral blood. The nucleotides are TGCGCCAGCAGCCAAGACCAGGGACAGGGGGCGCGTGGCTACACCTTC. Its protein is CASSQDQGQGARGYTF.